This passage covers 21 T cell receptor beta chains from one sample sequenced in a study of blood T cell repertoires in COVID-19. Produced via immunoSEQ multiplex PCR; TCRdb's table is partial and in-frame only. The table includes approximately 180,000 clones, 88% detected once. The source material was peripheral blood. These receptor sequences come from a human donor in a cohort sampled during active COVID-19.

The CDR3 protein is CASSAGLAGLAADTQYF. Written as DNA, the CDR3 is TGTGCCAGCAGCGCTGGACTAGCCGGATTGGCGGCAGATACGCAGTATTTT. The chain couples TRBV13 to TRBJ2-3; 8 bases map to TRBD2. J lost 4 bases, V lost 5 bases, and 14 bases had no gene match. Germline V gene lookup returns CDR1 PRHDT and CDR2 FYEKMQ (reference sequence). This CDR3 contains 17 residues.

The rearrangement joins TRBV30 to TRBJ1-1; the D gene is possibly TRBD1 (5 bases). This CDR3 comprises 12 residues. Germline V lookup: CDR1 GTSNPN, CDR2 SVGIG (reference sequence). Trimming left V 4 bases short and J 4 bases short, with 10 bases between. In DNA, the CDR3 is TGTGCCTGGACAGGGCTGGGCACTGAAGCTTTCTTT. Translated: CAWTGLGTEAFF.

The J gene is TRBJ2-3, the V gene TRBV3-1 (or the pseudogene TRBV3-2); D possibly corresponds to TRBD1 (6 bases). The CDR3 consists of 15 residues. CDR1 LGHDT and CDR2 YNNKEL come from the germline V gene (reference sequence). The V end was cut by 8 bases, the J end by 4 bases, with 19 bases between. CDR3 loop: CASGWGRGRADTQYF. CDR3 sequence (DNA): TGTGCCAGCGGGTGGGGCAGGGGAAGGGCAGATACGCAGTATTTT.

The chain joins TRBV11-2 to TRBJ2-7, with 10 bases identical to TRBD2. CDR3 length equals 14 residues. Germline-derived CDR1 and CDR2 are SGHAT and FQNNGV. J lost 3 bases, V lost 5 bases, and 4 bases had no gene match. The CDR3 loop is CASSPQRGGYEQYF. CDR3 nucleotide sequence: TGTGCCAGCAGCCCCCAGCGGGGGGGCTACGAGCAGTACTTC.

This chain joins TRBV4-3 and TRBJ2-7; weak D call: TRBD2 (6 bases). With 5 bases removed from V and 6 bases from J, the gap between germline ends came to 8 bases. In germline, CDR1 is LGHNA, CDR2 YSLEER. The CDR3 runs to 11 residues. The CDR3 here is CASSGGGEQYF. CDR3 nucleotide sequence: TGCGCCAGCAGCGGGGGAGGCGAGCAGTACTTC.

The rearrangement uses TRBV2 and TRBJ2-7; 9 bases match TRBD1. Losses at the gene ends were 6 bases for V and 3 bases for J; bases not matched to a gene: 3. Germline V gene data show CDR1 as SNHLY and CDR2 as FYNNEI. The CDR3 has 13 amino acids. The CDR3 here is CASRWTGVYEQYF. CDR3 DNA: TGTGCCAGCAGGTGGACAGGGGTCTACGAGCAGTACTTC. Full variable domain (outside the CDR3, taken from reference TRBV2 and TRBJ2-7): EPEVTQTPSHQVTQMGQEVILRCVPISNHLYFYWYRQILGQKVEFLVSFYNNEISEKSEIFDDQFSVERPDGSNFTLKIRSTKLEDSAMYFCASRWTGVYEQYFGPGTRLTVT.

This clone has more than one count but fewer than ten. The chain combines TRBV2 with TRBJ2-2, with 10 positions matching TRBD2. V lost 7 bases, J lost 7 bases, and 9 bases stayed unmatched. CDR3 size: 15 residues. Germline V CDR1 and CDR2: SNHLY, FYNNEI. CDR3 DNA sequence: TGTGCCAGCACAGGTGGTAGCGGGAGGCGCGGGGAGCTGTTTTTT. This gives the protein CASTGGSGRRGELFF.

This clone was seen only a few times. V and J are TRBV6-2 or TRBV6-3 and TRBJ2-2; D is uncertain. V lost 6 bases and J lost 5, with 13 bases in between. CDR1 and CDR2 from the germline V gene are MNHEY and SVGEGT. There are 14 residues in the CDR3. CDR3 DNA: TGTGCCAGCAGCCAAGGTCTAGAGACCGGGGAGCTGTTTTTT. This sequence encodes CASSQGLETGELFF.

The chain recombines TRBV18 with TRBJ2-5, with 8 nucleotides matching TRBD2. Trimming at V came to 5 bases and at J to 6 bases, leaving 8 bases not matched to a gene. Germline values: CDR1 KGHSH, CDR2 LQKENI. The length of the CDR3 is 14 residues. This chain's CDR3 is CASSSGTSEQTQYF. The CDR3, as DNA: TGTGCCAGCTCAAGCGGGACTAGTGAGCAGACCCAGTACTTC.

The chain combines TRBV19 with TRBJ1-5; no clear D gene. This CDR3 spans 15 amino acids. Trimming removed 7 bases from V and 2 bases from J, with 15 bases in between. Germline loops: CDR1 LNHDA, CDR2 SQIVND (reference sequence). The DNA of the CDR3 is TGTGCCAGTATAGCCCTGGCGGAAGGCAATCAGCCCCAGCATTTT. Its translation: CASIALAEGNQPQHF. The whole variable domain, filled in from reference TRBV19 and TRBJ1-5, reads DGGITQSPKYLFRKEGQNVTLSCEQNLNHDAMYWYRQDPGQGLRLIYYSQIVNDFQKGDIAEGYSVSREKKESFPLTVTSAQKNPTAFYLCASIALAEGNQPQHFGDGTRLSIL.

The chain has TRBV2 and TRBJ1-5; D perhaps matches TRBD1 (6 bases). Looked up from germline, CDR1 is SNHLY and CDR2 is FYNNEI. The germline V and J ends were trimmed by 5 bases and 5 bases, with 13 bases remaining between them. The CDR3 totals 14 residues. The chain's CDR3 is CASSLGGRDQPQHF. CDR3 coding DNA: TGTGCCAGCAGTCTAGGGGGAAGGGATCAGCCCCAGCATTTT.

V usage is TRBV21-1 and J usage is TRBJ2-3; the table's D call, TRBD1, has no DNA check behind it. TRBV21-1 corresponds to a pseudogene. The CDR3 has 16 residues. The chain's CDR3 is CASSNHRDSGTDTQYF. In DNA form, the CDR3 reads TGTGCCAGCAGCAACCACCGGGACAGCGGCACAGATACGCAGTATTTT.

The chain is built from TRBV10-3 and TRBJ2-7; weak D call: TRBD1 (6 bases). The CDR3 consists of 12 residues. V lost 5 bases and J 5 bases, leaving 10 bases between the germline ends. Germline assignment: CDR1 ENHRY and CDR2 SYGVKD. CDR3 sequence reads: CAISQGPDEQYF. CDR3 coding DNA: TGTGCCATCAGTCAGGGGCCGGACGAGCAGTACTTC.

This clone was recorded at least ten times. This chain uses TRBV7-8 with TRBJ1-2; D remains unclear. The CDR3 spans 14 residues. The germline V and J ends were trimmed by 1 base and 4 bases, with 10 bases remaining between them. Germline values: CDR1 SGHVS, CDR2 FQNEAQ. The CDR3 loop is CASSLGQASYGYTF. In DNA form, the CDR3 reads TGTGCCAGCAGCTTAGGCCAGGCCAGCTATGGCTACACCTTC.

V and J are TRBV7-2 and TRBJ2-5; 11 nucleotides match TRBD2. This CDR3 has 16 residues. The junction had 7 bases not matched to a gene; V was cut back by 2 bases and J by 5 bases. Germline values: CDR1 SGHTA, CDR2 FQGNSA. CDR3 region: CASSLNLAGGQETQYF. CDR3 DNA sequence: TGTGCCAGCAGCTTAAATCTAGCGGGGGGTCAGGAGACCCAGTACTTC.

CDR3 in amino acids: CASRSDRGAYEQYF. The CDR3 DNA reads as TGTGCCAGCCGCTCGGACAGGGGAGCCTACGAGCAGTACTTC. This chain uses TRBV7-2 with TRBJ2-7, with 9 nucleotides matching TRBD1. Germline trimming cut 8 bases from V and 2 bases from J; bases unmatched to any gene: 7. The germline V gene encodes CDR1 SGHTA and CDR2 FQGNSA. This CDR3 is 14 amino acids long. The full variable domain, rest sourced from reference TRBV7-2 and TRBJ2-7, is GAGVSQSPSNKVTEKGKDVELRCDPISGHTALYWYRQSLGQGLEFLIYFQGNSAPDKSGLPSDRFSAERTGGSVSTLTIQRTQQEDSAVYLCASRSDRGAYEQYFGPGTRLTVT.

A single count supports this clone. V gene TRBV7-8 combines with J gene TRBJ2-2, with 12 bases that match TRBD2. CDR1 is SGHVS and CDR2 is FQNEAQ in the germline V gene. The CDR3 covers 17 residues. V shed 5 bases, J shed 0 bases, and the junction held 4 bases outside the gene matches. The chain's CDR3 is CASSPRTSGANTGELFF. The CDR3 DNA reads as TGTGCCAGCAGCCCCAGGACTAGCGGGGCGAACACCGGGGAGCTGTTTTTT. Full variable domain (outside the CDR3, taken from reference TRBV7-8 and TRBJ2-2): GAGVSQSPRYKVAKRGQDVALRCDPISGHVSLFWYQQALGQGPEFLTYFQNEAQLDKSGLPSDRFFAERPEGSVSTLKIQRTQQEDSAVYLCASSPRTSGANTGELFFGEGSRLTVL.

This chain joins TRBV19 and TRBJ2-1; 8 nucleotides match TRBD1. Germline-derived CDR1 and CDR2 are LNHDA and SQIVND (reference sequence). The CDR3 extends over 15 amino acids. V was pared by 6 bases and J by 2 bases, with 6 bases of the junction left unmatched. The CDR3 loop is CASSRGQGTYNEQFF. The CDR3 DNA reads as TGTGCCAGTAGCCGAGGACAGGGTACCTACAATGAGCAGTTCTTC.

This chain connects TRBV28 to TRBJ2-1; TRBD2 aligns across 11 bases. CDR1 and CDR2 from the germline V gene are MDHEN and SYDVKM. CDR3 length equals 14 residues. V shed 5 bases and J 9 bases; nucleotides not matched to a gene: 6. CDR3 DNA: TGTGCCAGCAGTCCACTAGCGGGAGTATCTGAGCAGTTCTTC. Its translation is CASSPLAGVSEQFF. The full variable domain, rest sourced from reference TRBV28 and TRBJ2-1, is DVKVTQSSRYLVKRTGEKVFLECVQDMDHENMFWYRQDPGLGLRLIYFSYDVKMKEKGDIPEGYSVSREKKERFSLILESASTNQTSMYLCASSPLAGVSEQFFGPGTRLTVL.

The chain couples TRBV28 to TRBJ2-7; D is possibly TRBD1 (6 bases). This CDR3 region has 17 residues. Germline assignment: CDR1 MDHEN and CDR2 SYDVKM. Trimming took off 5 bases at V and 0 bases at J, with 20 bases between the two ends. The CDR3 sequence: CASSQIGRGSSSYEQYF. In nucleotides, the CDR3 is TGTGCCAGCAGTCAAATCGGCAGGGGTTCGAGCTCCTACGAGCAGTACTTC.

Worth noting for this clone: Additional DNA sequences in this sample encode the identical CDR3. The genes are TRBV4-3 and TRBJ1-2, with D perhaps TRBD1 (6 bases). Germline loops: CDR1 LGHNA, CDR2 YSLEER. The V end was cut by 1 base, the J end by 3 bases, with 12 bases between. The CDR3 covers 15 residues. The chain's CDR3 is CASSQVPGADYGYTF. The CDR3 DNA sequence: TGCGCCAGCAGCCAAGTCCCAGGGGCGGACTATGGCTACACCTTC.